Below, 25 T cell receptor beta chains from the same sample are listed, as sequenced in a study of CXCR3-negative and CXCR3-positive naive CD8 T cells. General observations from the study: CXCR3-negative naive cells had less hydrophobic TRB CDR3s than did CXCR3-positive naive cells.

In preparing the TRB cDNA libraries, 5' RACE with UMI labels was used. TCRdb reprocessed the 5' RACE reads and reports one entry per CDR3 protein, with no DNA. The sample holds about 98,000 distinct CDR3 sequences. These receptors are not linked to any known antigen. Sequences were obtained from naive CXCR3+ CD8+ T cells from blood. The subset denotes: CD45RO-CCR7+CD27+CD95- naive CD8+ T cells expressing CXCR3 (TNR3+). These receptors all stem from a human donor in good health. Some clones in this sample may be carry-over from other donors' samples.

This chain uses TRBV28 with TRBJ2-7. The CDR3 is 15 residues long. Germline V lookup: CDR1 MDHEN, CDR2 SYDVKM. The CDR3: CASSLLRLSVYEQYF.

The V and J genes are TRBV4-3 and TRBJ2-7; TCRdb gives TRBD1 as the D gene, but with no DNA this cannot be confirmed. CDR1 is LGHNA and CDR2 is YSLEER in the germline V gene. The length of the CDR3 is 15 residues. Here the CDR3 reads CASSPSTGGGQEQYF.

The CDR3: CASSLRTATQYF. The chain couples TRBV7-6 to TRBJ2-3. The CDR3 loop spans 12 amino acids. Germline V gene lookup returns CDR1 SGHVS and CDR2 FNYEAQ.

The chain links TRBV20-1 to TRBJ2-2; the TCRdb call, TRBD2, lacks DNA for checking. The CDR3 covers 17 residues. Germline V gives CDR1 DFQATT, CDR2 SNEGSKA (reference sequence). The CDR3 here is CSARDLRGGPPIGELFF.

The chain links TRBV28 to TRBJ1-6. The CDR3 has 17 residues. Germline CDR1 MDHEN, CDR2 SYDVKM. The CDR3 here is CASSSVVRPSYNSPLHF.

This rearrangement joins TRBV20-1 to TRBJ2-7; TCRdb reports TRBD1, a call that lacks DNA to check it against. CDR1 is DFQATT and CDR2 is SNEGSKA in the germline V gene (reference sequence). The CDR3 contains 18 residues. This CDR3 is CSARDVIEDRSSSYEQYF.

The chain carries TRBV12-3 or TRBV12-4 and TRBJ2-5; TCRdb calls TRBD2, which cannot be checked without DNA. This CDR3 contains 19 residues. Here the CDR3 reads CASSYLVASGGGYQETQYF.

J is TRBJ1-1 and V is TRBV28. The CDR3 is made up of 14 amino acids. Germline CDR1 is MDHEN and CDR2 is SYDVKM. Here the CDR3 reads CAISFRGLGTEAFF. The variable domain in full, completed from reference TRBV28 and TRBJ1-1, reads DVKVTQSSRYLVKRTGEKVFLECVQDMDHENMFWYRQDPGLGLRLIYFSYDVKMKEKGDIPEGYSVSREKKERFSLILESASTNQTSMYLCAISFRGLGTEAFFGQGTRLTVV.

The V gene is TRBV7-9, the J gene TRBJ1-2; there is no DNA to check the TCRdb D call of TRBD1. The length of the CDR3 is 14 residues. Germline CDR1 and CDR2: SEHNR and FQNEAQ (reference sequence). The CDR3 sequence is CASSPRDSLYGYTF.

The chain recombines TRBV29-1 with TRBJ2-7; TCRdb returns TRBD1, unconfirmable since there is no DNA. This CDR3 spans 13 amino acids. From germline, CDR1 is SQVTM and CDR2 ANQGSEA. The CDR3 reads CSVLQGRVDEQYF.

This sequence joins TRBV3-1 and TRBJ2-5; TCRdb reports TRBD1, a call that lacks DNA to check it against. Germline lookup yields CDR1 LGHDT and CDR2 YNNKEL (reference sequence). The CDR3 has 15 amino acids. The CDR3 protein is CASSPHRAGEETQYF.

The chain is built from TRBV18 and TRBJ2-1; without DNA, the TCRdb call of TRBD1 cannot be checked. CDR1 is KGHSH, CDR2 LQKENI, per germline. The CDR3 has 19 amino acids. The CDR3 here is CASSPRETDPFLPNNEQFF.

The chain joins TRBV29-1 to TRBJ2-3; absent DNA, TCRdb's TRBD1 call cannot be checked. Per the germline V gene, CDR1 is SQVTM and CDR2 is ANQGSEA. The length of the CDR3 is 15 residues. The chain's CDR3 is CSVDDRGLSSDTQYF.

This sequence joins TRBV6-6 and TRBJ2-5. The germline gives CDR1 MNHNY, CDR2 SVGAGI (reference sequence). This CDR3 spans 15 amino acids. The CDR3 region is CASMLADLYQETQYF.

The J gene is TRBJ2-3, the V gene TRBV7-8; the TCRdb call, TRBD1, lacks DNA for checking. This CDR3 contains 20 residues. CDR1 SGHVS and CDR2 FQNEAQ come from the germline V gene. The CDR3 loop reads CDSSLLWWGFEGGRTDTQYF.

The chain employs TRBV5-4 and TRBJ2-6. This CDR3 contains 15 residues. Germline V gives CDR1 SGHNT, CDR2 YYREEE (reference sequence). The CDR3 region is CASSLSTTGANVLTF.

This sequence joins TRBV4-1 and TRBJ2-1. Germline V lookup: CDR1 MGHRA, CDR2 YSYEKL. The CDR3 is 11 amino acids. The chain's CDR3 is CASSQQNEQFF.

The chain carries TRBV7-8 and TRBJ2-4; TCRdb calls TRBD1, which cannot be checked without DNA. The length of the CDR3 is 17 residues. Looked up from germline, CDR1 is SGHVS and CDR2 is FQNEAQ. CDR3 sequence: CASSLVWGTDPKNIQYF. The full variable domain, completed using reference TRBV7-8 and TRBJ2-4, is GAGVSQSPRYKVAKRGQDVALRCDPISGHVSLFWYQQALGQGPEFLTYFQNEAQLDKSGLPSDRFFAERPEGSVSTLKIQRTQQEDSAVYLCASSLVWGTDPKNIQYFGAGTRLSVL.

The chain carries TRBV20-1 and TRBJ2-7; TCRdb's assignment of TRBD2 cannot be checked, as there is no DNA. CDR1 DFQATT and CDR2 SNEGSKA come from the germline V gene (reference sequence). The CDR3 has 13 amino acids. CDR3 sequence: CSARGTLGYEQYF.

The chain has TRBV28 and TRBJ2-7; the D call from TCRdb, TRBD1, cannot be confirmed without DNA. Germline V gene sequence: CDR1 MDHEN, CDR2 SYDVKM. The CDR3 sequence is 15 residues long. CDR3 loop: CASSNPGPVSDEQYF. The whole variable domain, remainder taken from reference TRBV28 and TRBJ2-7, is DVKVTQSSRYLVKRTGEKVFLECVQDMDHENMFWYRQDPGLGLRLIYFSYDVKMKEKGDIPEGYSVSREKKERFSLILESASTNQTSMYLCASSNPGPVSDEQYFGPGTRLTVT.

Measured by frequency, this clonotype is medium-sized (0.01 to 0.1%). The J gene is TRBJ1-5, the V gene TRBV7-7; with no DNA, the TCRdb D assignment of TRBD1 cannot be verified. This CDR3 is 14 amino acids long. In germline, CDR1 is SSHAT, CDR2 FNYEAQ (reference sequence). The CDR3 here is CASTGTPSNQPQHF.

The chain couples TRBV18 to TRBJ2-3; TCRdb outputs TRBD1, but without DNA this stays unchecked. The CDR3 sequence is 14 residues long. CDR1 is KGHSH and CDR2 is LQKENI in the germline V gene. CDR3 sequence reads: CASSPPEGIDTQYF.

CDR3 protein: CASSRPGQGAGTRNQPQHF. The chain has TRBV7-6 and TRBJ1-5; with no DNA, the TCRdb D assignment of TRBD1 cannot be verified. This CDR3 has 19 residues. Germline CDR1 and CDR2: SGHVS and FNYEAQ. Full variable domain (missing parts from reference TRBV7-6 and TRBJ1-5): GAGVSQSPRYKVTKRGQDVALRCDPISGHVSLYWYRQALGQGPEFLTYFNYEAQQDKSGLPNDRFSAERPEGSISTLTIQRTEQRDSAMYRCASSRPGQGAGTRNQPQHFGDGTRLSIL.

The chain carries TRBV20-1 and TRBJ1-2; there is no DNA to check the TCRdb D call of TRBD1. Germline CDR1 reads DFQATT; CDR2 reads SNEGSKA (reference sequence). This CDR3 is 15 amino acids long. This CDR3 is CSARGPRLRGEGYTF.

CDR3 region: CAISETTGRGYTF. V and J are TRBV10-3 and TRBJ1-2; the D gene TCRdb calls, TRBD1, cannot be checked with no DNA. CDR1 is ENHRY and CDR2 is SYGVKD in the germline V gene. CDR3 length: 13 residues.